This TCR beta chain was sequenced during a study of T cell responses to AZD1222 COVID-19 vaccine. Study details: It was second doses at about 4 or about 12 weeks that were pooled. Findings and caveats of the study: After the peak T cell response, and only then, were repertoires sampled. Unmutated variant regions are reportedly targeted by nearly half of spike-specific TCRs. Baseline seropositivity characterized only a handful of AZD1222 recipients.

Germline values: CDR1 SGHDN, CDR2 FVKESK. Trimming cost V 6 bases and J 1 base; bases outside gene matches: 3. This CDR3 is built from 13 residues. Sequenced by immunoSEQ multiplex PCR; TCRdb stores in-frame clones only, minus some. The table has about 150,000 clones, roughly 90% seen once. A note on this clone: Its antigen is unidentified.

The sequencing here drew on peripheral blood, taken on day 0 of AZD1222 vaccination. This chain links TRBV14 with TRBJ2-7; 7 nucleotides align to TRBD1. This receptor was obtained from an adult in good health. The CDR3 DNA reads as TGTGCCAGCAGGAGGGACAGTTCCTACGAGCAGTACTTC. This encodes CASRRDSSYEQYF.